This T cell receptor (beta chain) was identified in a study of blood T cells in healthy people across ages. Notes on the study in general: Percentage of naive T cells showed a strong correlation with TCR beta diversity. The study regarded diversity estimates from one million T cells as underestimates.

The second PCR ran roughly 7 to 12 cycles with a sample-barcoded 5' primer and J-beta primers. MiXCR, applied by TCRdb to the 5' RACE reads, yields one record per CDR3 protein. The sample lists approximately 1,100,000 distinct CDR3 sequences, more than 35% occurring once. The CDR3 spans 14 residues. The germline CDR1 and CDR2 sequences are SGHDT and YYEEEE. This clonotype has just one count. Antigen specificity is unknown. This TCR was sampled from a woman in her sixties in good health. The gene calls are TRBV5-6 and TRBJ2-5; the match to TRBD1 covers 7 bases. With the DNA end fitting TRBJ2-7 better, the J assignment may be wrong. Specimen: blood. The CDR3 loop reads CASSPGTVSFEQYF. DNA of the CDR3: TGTGCCAGCAGCCCCGGGACAGTCTCTTTCGAGCAGTACTTC.